The sequence of this T cell receptor beta chain was determined in a study of blood T cell repertoires in COVID-19. The wider study: Samples came from the United States, Italy and Spain, spanning acute and convalescent COVID-19.

Symptom resolution, clearance, or two negative PCRs marked donors in Cohort 3 as recovered. TCRdb's copy holds only in-frame clones and misses some; the assay was immunoSEQ multiplex PCR. The sample lists around 380,000 clones, about 90% occurring once. The CDR3 has 15 residues. CDR1 and CDR2 (germline): LGHNA, YSLEER. V was clipped by 0 bases and J by 4 bases; unmatched bases: 5. Sequenced sample: PBMCs or T cells enriched from blood (not recorded which). The TCR was taken from a man younger than 45 who had recovered from COVID-19. V usage is TRBV4-3 and J usage is TRBJ2-7; 8 nucleotides line up with TRBD2. DNA of the CDR3: TGCGCCAGCAGCCAAGATTGGGCTAGCGGGTACGAGCAGTACTTC. Translating it yields CASSQDWASGYEQYF.